The clone carrying this TCR beta chain was observed a handful of times. J lost 5 bases, V lost 6 bases, and 6 bases had no gene match. The germline gives CDR1 LNHDA, CDR2 SQIVND (reference sequence). The CDR3 consists of 13 residues. This specimen comes from a study of blood T cell repertoires in COVID-19. Across the study: Sources were T cells, B-cell-depleted T cells, or PBMCs; the material itself was cDNA or gDNA.

Here immunoSEQ multiplex PCR was the method, and the copy in TCRdb shows in-frame clones only, minus some. Altogether over 150,000 clones are present, 70% to 85% being singletons, with the ten largest covering roughly 6.8%. The origin of this receptor is a human donor in a cohort sampled during active COVID-19. The sequencing sample was made of peripheral blood. V gene TRBV19 combines with J gene TRBJ1-2; the match to TRBD1 covers 7 bases. CDR3: CASSSTGRYGYTF. The DNA for the CDR3 is TGTGCCAGTAGCTCGACAGGGAGGTATGGCTACACCTTC.